Sequencing of this TCR beta chain was carried out in a study of blood T cell repertoires in COVID-19. As regards this clone: This CDR3 is also generated by other DNA sequences in the sample.

The CDR3 length is 13 residues. V lost 6 bases, J lost 0 bases, and 9 bases lay in between. Germline CDR1 and CDR2: MNHEY and SMNVEV (reference sequence). Sequencing was performed with immunoSEQ multiplex PCR; in TCRdb, only in-frame clones are kept and a portion is missing. The sample carries around 200,000 clones, approximately 87% recorded once. Sequencing was performed on peripheral blood. The TCR originated in an older person with COVID-19, enrolled during active disease. V usage is TRBV27 and J usage is TRBJ2-7; TRBD1 might be the D (5 bases). CDR3 bases: TGTGCCAGCAGGAGGCAGGGCTCCTACGAGCAGTACTTC. Protein: CASRRQGSYEQYF.